This T cell receptor (beta chain) emerged from a study of molecular identifiers for immune sequencing clone quantification. As to this clonotype: Its antigen remains unknown. Just one base apart from a much larger clone, this may be a read error.

TCRdb independently ran MiXCR on the PCR reads; one entry per CDR3 protein. The repertoire consists of about 640,000 distinct CDR3 sequences, with 15% to 20% occurring once and the leading ten covering 0.7% to 1%. Every naive CD8 library was made from between about 17,000 and 1,100,000 sorted cells with 10%, 30% or 50% RNA. The CDR3 loop spans 15 amino acids. Germline assignment: CDR1 SNHLY and CDR2 FYNNEI. General study results and limits: Shared barcodes on identical TCR molecules could underestimate the sizes of highly expanded clones.

This sequence originates from a human donor in good health. Some libraries in this study had Jurkat cell RNA spiked in. V gene TRBV2 combines with J gene TRBJ2-4, with D perhaps matching TRBD1 (5 bases). The sequenced material came from naive CD8+ T cells from blood, with Jurkat cell RNA spiked in. The subset here: FACS-sorted CD8+CD4-CCR7+CD45RA+ naive T cells. The CDR3 sequence is CASSAGREAKNIQHF. DNA of the CDR3: TGTGCCAGCAGTGCCGGCAGGGAAGCCAAAAACATTCAGCACTTC.